One sample yielded the 10 T cell receptor beta chains listed below, sequenced in a study of low-dose radiotherapy and immunotherapy resistance in tumors. Time point of the sample: before trial treatment. Gene-specific TRAV and TRBV primers were used for first-strand cDNA, covering alpha and beta chains. The PCR that amplified TCRs ran for approximately 20 cycles, relying on a constant-region primer and a V-primer adapter. TCRdb fed the reads into MiXCR, producing one record per CDR3 protein. The sample lists 80,000 to 95,000 distinct CDR3 sequences; 9.4% were seen once. The sample consisted of PBMCs, taken before treatment. The source of these receptors is a male donor with prostate cancer.

This clonotype was seen repeatedly, ten times or more. This chain links TRBV2 with TRBJ2-1; 8 bases fit TRBD1. CDR3 length: 15 amino acids. Trimming at V came to 4 bases and at J to 4 bases, leaving 6 bases not matched to a gene. Looked up from germline, CDR1 is SNHLY and CDR2 is FYNNEI. The chain's CDR3 is CASSGSGGVYNEQFF. Here the CDR3 DNA reads TGTGCCAGCAGTGGCTCAGGGGGCGTATACAATGAGCAGTTCTTC.

This clonotype was seen ten or more times. V gene TRBV12-3 or TRBV12-4 combines with J gene TRBJ2-5; 11 nucleotides line up with TRBD2. This CDR3 contains 15 residues. V lost 3 bases to trimming and J lost 5 bases; unmatched junction nucleotides: 5. CDR3 in DNA: TGTGCCAGCAGTTTTCGGGCTAGCGGGAGGGAGACCCAGTACTTC. It codes for CASSFRASGRETQYF.

This clonotype has a count of ten or more. The chain combines TRBV28 with TRBJ2-7; TRBD1 matches at 8 bases. Germline V gene sequence: CDR1 MDHEN, CDR2 SYDVKM. V dropped 4 bases and J dropped 4; count of bases not matched to a gene: 9. CDR3 length equals 15 residues. The CDR3 nucleotides are TGTGCCAGCAGTTCCGCCGGGACAGGAGTTTACGAGCAGTACTTC. This sequence encodes CASSSAGTGVYEQYF. Using reference TRBV28 and TRBJ2-7 for the parts outside the CDR3, the full variable domain is DVKVTQSSRYLVKRTGEKVFLECVQDMDHENMFWYRQDPGLGLRLIYFSYDVKMKEKGDIPEGYSVSREKKERFSLILESASTNQTSMYLCASSSAGTGVYEQYFGPGTRLTVT.

This clonotype was found a few times. The chain carries TRBV20-1 and TRBJ1-5, with TRBD1 as a possible D gene (5 bases). The CDR3 contains 13 residues. Trimming shortened V by 5 bases and J by 3 bases, and 11 bases separated the two germline ends. Looked up from germline, CDR1 is DFQATT and CDR2 is SNEGSKA (reference sequence). The CDR3: CSAGVGANQPQHF. DNA for the CDR3: TGCAGTGCTGGGGTTGGGGCCAATCAGCCCCAGCATTTT.

This clonotype has at least ten counts. V usage is TRBV18 and J usage is TRBJ1-2, with a weak D call TRBD1 (6 bases). V gave up 3 bases and J gave up 7 bases, with 15 bases separating them. CDR1 and CDR2 from the germline V gene are KGHSH and LQKENI. This CDR3 spans 14 amino acids. CDR3 nucleotides: TGTGCCAGCTCACCCCCGGCAAGAGGGGGTGGCTACACCTTC. Translated, it gives CASSPPARGGGYTF.

The gene calls are TRBV20-1 and TRBJ2-7, with 8 bases lining up with TRBD2. The germline gives CDR1 DFQATT, CDR2 SNEGSKA (reference sequence). J gave up 0 bases and V 7 bases, and 5 bases lay outside the gene matches. The CDR3 length is 13 residues. The CDR3 here is CSDSGSASYEQYF. Here the CDR3 DNA reads TGCAGTGACAGCGGGAGCGCCTCCTACGAGCAGTACTTC.

This clonotype was counted many times. The chain is built from TRBV2 and TRBJ2-1, with 11 positions matching TRBD2. This CDR3 is built from 18 residues. In germline, CDR1 is SNHLY, CDR2 FYNNEI. The trim removed 2 bases at V and 0 bases at J, leaving 6 bases unmatched. CDR3 loop: CASSERTSGSSSYNEQFF. CDR3 bases: TGTGCCAGCAGTGAAAGGACTAGCGGGTCGAGCTCCTACAATGAGCAGTTCTTC.

This clonotype was seen repeatedly, ten times or more. The chain carries TRBV20-1 and TRBJ2-7; 10 bases line up with TRBD2. The CDR3 loop spans 14 amino acids. Germline CDR1 reads DFQATT; CDR2 reads SNEGSKA (reference sequence). After removal of 4 bases from V and 2 bases from J, the junction contained 5 bases not matched to a gene. The CDR3 nucleotides read TGCAGTGCTACTAAAGCGGGAGGGCCCTACGAGCAGTACTTC. This sequence encodes CSATKAGGPYEQYF.

This clonotype was detected many times. The chain carries TRBV7-2 and TRBJ2-5; maybe TRBD1 (6 bases). In germline, CDR1 is SGHTA, CDR2 FQGNSA. CDR3 length equals 16 residues. The ends were cut back, 0 bases at V and 2 bases at J, with 13 bases in the middle. CDR3 nucleotides: TGTGCCAGCAGCTTAGCCTCGGGACAAGGACAAGAGACCCAGTACTTC. Its protein is CASSLASGQGQETQYF.

This clonotype was counted ten times or more. The rearrangement uses TRBV3-1 and TRBJ1-1, with D possibly being TRBD1 (5 bases). Looked up from germline, CDR1 is LGHDT and CDR2 is YNNKEL (reference sequence). Trimming pared 4 bases from V and 7 bases from J, leaving 10 bases between. The CDR3 spans 12 residues. CDR3 in amino acids: CASSPRDSEAFF. Written as DNA, the CDR3 is TGTGCCAGCAGCCCACGAGACAGTGAAGCTTTCTTT. The full variable domain, in which reference TRBV3-1 and TRBJ1-1 provide the parts outside the CDR3, is DTAVSQTPKYLVTQMGNDKSIKCEQNLGHDTMYWYKQDSKKFLKIMFSYNNKELIINETVPNRFSPKSPDKAHLNLHINSLELGDSAVYFCASSPRDSEAFFGQGTRLTVV.